The clone carrying this T cell receptor beta chain was seen repeatedly, ten times or more. Its antigen is not identified. Each CDR3 protein gets one entry after TCRdb re-called the 5' RACE reads with MiXCR. In the table there are 66,000 or so distinct CDR3 sequences, 5.2% of which are singletons. This record comes from a study of neurological immune-mediated disorders. Findings of the study overall: The most TCR clonal expansion was seen in HTLV-1-associated myelopathy, and the least was seen in multiple sclerosis, which fell below healthy controls.

There are 14 residues in the CDR3. Germline V lookup: CDR1 DFQATT, CDR2 SNEGSKA (reference sequence). Trimming took 6 bases from V and 5 from J; bases not matched to a gene: 8. The origin of this receptor is a woman in her thirties with multiple sclerosis. The chain combines TRBV20-1 with TRBJ2-1; 9 bases fit TRBD1. The specimen was PBMCs. CDR3 in DNA: TGCAGTGCGGCACAGGGGGCGCGGGACAATGAGCAGTTCTTC. It is translated as CSAAQGARDNEQFF.